A selection of T cell receptor beta chains follows, all from one sample in a study of cytomegalovirus exposure and HLA in healthy donors. Produced via immunoSEQ multiplex PCR; TCRdb's table is partial and in-frame only. The sample is made up of tens of thousands of clones, and the top ten hold about 1.1% of it. The sequencing sample was made of PBMCs. All receptors come from a woman between 40 and 55 years old in good health and CMV-seronegative. Both conserved end residues are part of each CDR3. The D gene is left open where the match is weak.

>TRBJ2-7|TRBV7-2|TRBD2
CASSLWGGGPYEQYF
TGTGCCAGCAGCTTATGGGGGGGAGGGCCCTACGAGCAGTACTTC
>TRBJ2-1|TRBV19|NA
CASSMSDLPSSYNEQFF
TGTGCCAGTAGTATGTCCGACTTACCGAGCTCCTACAATGAGCAGTTCTTC
>TRBJ2-7|TRBV7-2|NA
CASSLAAGIYEQYF
TGTGCCAGCAGCTTAGCGGCAGGGATCTACGAGCAGTACTTC
>TRBJ1-5|TRBV6-5|NA
CASSYGVPEGNQPQHF
TGTGCCAGCAGTTACGGAGTACCAGAGGGAAATCAGCCCCAGCATTTT
>TRBJ1-2|TRBV20-1|NA
CSPTVNYGYTF
TGCAGTCCAACAGTTAACTATGGCTACACCTTC
>TRBJ2-7|TRBV5-4|TRBD1
CASSLAGTGAYEQYF
TGTGCCAGCAGCTTGGCCGGGACAGGCGCGTACGAGCAGTACTTC
>TRBJ2-7|TRBV28|NA
CASSSGRHAGQQYF
TGTGCCAGCAGCTCGGGCCGACACGCGGGGCAGCAGTACTTC
>TRBJ2-7|TRBV10-2|TRBD2
CASSVPTSGSYEQYF
TGCGCCAGCAGTGTTCCGACTAGCGGGAGCTACGAGCAGTACTTC
>TRBJ2-3|TRBV28|NA
CASSLGASTDTQYF
TGTGCCAGCAGTTTGGGAGCAAGCACAGATACGCAGTATTTT
>TRBJ2-7|TRBV18|TRBD1
CASSTNGGTGAYYEQYF
TGTGCCAGCTCAACTAACGGCGGGACAGGCGCATACTACGAGCAGTACTTC
>TRBJ1-1|TRBV27|NA
CASRRDGEAFF
TGTGCCAGCAGGCGGGACGGTGAAGCTTTCTTT
>TRBJ2-5|TRBV6-5|NA
CASSYADSGIETQYF
TGTGCCAGCAGTTACGCGGACAGTGGGATAGAGACCCAGTACTTC
>TRBJ2-7|TRBV18|NA
CASSPAAIPYEQYF
TGTGCCAGCTCACCTGCGGCGATCCCGTACGAGCAGTACTTC
>TRBJ2-5|TRBV6-1|TRBD2
CASRAFTGGGETQYF
TGTGCCAGCAGGGCCTTCACGGGAGGTGGAGAGACCCAGTACTTC
>TRBJ1-4|TRBV5-3|NA
CARSLSRELFF
TGTGCCAGAAGCTTGAGCAGGGAACTGTTTTTT
>TRBJ1-5|TRBV21-1|NA
CASSKVGPGTGDSNQPQHF
NA